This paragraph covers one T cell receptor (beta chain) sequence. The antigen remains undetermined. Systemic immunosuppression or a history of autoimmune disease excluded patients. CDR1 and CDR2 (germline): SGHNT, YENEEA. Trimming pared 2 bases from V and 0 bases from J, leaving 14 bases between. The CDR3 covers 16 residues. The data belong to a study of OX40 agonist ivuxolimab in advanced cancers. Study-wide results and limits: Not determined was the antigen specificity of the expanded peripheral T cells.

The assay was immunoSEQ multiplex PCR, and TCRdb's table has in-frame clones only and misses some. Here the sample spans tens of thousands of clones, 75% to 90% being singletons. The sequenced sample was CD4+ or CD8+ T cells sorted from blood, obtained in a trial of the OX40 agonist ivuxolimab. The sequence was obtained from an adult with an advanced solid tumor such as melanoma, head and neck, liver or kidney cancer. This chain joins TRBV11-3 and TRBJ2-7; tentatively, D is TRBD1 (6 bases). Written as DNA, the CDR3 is TGTGCCAGCAGCTTATGGTCAGGGGAGAACTCCTACGAGCAGTACTTC. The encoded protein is CASSLWSGENSYEQYF.